Each of the 8 T cell receptor beta chains below was sequenced from the same sample in a study of cytomegalovirus exposure and HLA in healthy donors. Profiled with immunoSEQ multiplex PCR; TCRdb holds only in-frame clones, not every one. The sample contains some 310,000 clones, roughly 87% of which appear only once. Sequenced: PBMCs. These receptors were collected from a man aged 25 to 45 in good health and CMV-seronegative.

The J gene is TRBJ1-1, the V gene TRBV4-3, with a tentative D call TRBD1 (6 bases). V lost 3 bases, J lost 3 bases, and 8 bases lay in between. CDR3 length: 13 amino acids. Germline CDR1 and CDR2: LGHNA and YSLEER. The CDR3 DNA reads TGCGCCAGCAGCCACAACAGGGACACTGAAGCTTTCTTT. This sequence encodes CASSHNRDTEAFF.

This chain links TRBV5-4 with TRBJ2-5, with TRBD2 matching 11 bases. Looked up from germline, CDR1 is SGHNT and CDR2 is YYREEE (reference sequence). The CDR3 sequence is 14 residues long. Germline trimming cut 2 bases from V and 3 bases from J; bases unmatched to any gene: 0. The DNA for the CDR3 is TGTGCCAGCAGCTTACTAGCGGGGGAAGAGACCCAGTACTTC. It codes for CASSLLAGEETQYF.

The chain carries TRBV6-5 and TRBJ1-2; 11 bases line up with TRBD1. Germline trimming cut 10 bases from V and 5 bases from J; bases unmatched to any gene: 9. Germline V lookup: CDR1 MNHEY, CDR2 SVGAGI. The CDR3 consists of 14 residues. The CDR3 DNA reads TGTGCCACCAAAAACCGGGACAGGGGGTATGGCTACACCTTC. It translates to CATKNRDRGYGYTF.

This clone was recorded once. The V and J genes are TRBV27 and TRBJ2-7; 7 nucleotides agree with TRBD1. Trimming cost V 5 bases and J 0 bases; bases outside gene matches: 10. The CDR3 length is 16 residues. Per the germline V gene, CDR1 is MNHEY and CDR2 is SMNVEV (reference sequence). DNA for the CDR3: TGTGCCAGCAGTCCACACAGGGGAACGAGCTCCTACGAGCAGTACTTC. It translates to CASSPHRGTSSYEQYF.

The chain uses TRBV5-5 and TRBJ1-2, with D maybe TRBD1 (6 bases). CDR1 and CDR2 from the germline V gene are SGHKS and YYEKEE (reference sequence). This CDR3 has 14 residues. Trimming left V 3 bases short and J 8 bases short, with 17 bases between. The CDR3 loop reads CASSSAGTSKGYTF. As DNA, the CDR3 is TGTGCCAGCAGCTCAGCCGGGACATCTAAGGGCTACACCTTC.

The genes are TRBV5-1 and TRBJ2-2, with 7 nucleotides matching TRBD2. The CDR3 covers 15 residues. V was clipped by 2 bases and J by 5 bases; unmatched bases: 6. CDR1 is SGHRS and CDR2 is YFSETQ in the germline V gene. CDR3: CASSFEGGETGELFF. The CDR3 bases are TGCGCCAGCAGCTTCGAGGGAGGGGAAACCGGGGAGCTGTTTTTT. Based on the CDR3 plus reference TRBV5-1 and TRBJ2-2, the full variable domain is KAGVTQTPRYLIKTRGQQVTLSCSPISGHRSVSWYQQTPGQGLQFLFEYFSETQRNKGNFPGRFSGRQFSNSRSEMNVSTLELGDSALYLCASSFEGGETGELFFGEGSRLTVL.

The chain uses TRBV4-3 and TRBJ1-5, with D perhaps matching TRBD1 (5 bases). CDR3 length: 15 amino acids. Germline V gene lookup returns CDR1 LGHNA and CDR2 YSLEER. Deletions cut 1 base from V and 7 bases from J, with 14 bases between. For the CDR3, the DNA is TGCGCCAGCAGCCAAGGTAGCGGGGGTGAACAGCCCCAGCATTTT. Its translation: CASSQGSGGEQPQHF.

The CDR3 nucleotides read TGTGCCAGCAGCTCTCGTCTGGGGGGTCGAGGCAATCAGCCCCAGCATTTT. The encoded protein is CASSSRLGGRGNQPQHF. V and J are TRBV7-2 and TRBJ1-5; tentatively, D is TRBD1 (5 bases). CDR1 and CDR2 from the germline V gene are SGHTA and FQGNSA. V lost 4 bases to trimming and J lost 2 bases, with 18 bases between them. The CDR3 is 17 amino acids.